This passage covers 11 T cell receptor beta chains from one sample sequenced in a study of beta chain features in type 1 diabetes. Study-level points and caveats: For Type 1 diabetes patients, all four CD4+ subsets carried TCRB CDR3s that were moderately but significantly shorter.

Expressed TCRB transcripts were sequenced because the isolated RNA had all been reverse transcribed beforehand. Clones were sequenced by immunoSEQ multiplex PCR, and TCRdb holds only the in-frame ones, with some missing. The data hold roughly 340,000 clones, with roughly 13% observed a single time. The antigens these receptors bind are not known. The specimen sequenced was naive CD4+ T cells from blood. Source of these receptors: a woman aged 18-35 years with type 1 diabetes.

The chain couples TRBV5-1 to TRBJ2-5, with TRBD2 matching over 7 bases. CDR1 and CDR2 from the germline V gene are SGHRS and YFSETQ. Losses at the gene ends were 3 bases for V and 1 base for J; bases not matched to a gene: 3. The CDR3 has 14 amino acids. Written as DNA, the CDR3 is TGCGCCAGCAGCTCCACTAGCGCCCAAGAGACCCAGTACTTC. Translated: CASSSTSAQETQYF.

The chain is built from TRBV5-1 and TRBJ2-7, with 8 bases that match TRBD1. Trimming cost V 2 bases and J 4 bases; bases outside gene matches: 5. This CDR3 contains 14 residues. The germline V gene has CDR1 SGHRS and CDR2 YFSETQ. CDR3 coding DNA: TGCGCCAGCAGCTTAGGACAGGGAATGTACGAGCAGTACTTC. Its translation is CASSLGQGMYEQYF.

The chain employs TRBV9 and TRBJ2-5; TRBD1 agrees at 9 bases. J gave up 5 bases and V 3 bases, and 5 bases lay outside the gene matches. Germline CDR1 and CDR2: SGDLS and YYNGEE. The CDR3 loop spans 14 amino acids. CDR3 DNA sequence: TGTGCCAGCAGCGGACGGACAGGGGTGGAGACCCAGTACTTC. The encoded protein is CASSGRTGVETQYF.

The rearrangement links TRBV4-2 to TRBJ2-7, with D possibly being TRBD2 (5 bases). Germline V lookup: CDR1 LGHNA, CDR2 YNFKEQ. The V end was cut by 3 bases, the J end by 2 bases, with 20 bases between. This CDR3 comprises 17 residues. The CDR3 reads CASSHPTGLMTTYEQYF. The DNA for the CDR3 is TGTGCCAGCAGCCACCCTACGGGGTTGATGACAACCTACGAGCAGTACTTC.

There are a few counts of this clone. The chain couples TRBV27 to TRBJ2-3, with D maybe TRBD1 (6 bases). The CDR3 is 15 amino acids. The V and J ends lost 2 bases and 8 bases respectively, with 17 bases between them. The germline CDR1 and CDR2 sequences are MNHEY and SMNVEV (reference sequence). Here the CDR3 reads CASSLILGTNRTQYF. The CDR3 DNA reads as TGTGCCAGCAGTTTAATCCTCGGGACAAACCGTACGCAGTATTTT.

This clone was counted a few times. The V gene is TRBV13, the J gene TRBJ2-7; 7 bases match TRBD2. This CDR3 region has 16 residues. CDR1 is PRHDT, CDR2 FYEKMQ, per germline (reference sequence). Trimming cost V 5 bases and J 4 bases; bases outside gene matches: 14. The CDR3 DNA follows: TGTGCCAGCAGCGTAACCCCTGCGGGAGAAGCGTACGAGCAGTACTTC. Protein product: CASSVTPAGEAYEQYF.

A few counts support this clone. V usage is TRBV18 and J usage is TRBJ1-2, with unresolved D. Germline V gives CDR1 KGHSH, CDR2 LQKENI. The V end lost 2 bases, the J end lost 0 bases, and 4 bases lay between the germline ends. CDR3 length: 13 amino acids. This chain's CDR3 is CASSPSANYGYTF. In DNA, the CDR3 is TGTGCCAGCTCACCATCGGCTAACTATGGCTACACCTTC. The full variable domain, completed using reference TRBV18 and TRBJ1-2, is NAGVMQNPRHLVRRRGQEARLRCSPMKGHSHVYWYRQLPEEGLKFMVYLQKENIIDESGMPKERFSAEFPKEGPSILRIQQVVRGDSAAYFCASSPSANYGYTFGSGTRLTVV.

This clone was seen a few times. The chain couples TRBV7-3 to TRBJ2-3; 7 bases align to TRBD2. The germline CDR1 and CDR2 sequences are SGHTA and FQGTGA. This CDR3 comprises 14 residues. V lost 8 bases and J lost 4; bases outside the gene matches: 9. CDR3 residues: CASRPGGSADTQYF. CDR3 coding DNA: TGTGCCAGCCGGCCGGGCGGGAGCGCAGATACGCAGTATTTT.

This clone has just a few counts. The CDR3 region is CAWAGLDTGELFF. The CDR3, as DNA: TGTGCCTGGGCAGGACTAGACACCGGGGAGCTGTTTTTT. The chain recombines TRBV2 with TRBJ2-2; 7 nucleotides line up with TRBD2. The CDR3 is 13 residues long. The V and J ends lost 11 bases and 3 bases, in that order; junction bases with no gene match: 6. CDR1 and CDR2 from the germline V gene are SNHLY and FYNNEI. Combining the CDR3 with reference TRBV2 and TRBJ2-2 gives the whole variable domain EPEVTQTPSHQVTQMGQEVILRCVPISNHLYFYWYRQILGQKVEFLVSFYNNEISEKSEIFDDQFSVERPDGSNFTLKIRSTKLEDSAMYFCAWAGLDTGELFFGEGSRLTVL.

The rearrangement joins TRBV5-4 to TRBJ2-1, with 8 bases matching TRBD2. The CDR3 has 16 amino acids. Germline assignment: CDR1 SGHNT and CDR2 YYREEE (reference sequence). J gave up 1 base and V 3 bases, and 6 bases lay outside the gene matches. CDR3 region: CASSSRGGLSYNEQFF. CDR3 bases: TGTGCCAGCAGCTCCCGGGGGGGCTTGTCCTACAATGAGCAGTTCTTC.

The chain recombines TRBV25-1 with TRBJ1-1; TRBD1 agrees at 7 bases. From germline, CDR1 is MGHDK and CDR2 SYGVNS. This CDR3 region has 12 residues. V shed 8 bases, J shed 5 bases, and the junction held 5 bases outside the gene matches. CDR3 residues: CASAQGGTEAFF. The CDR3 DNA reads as TGTGCCAGCGCGCAGGGGGGAACTGAAGCTTTCTTT.